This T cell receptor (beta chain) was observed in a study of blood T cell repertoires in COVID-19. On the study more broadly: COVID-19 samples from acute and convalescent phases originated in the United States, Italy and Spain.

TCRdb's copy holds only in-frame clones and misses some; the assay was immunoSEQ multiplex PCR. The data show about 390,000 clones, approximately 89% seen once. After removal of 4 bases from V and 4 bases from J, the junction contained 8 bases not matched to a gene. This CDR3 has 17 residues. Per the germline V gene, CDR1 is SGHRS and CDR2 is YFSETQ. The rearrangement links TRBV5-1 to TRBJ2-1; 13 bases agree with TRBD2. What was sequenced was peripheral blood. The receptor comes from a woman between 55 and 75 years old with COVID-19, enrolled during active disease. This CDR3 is CASSLLAGGPLYNEQFF. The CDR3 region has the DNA TGCGCCAGCAGCCTACTAGCGGGGGGGCCTTTATACAATGAGCAGTTCTTC.